The entry below describes one T cell receptor beta chain. Its antigen is undetermined. These data come from a study of OX40 agonist ivuxolimab in advanced cancers. Study in general: Administration of intravenous ivuxolimab to patients occurred every 2 weeks at 0.01 to 10 mg/kg. Dose-escalation patients had hepatocellular carcinoma, melanoma, renal cell or head and neck cancer. Study-wide results and limits: Partial responders treated at 0.1-3.0 mg/kg exhibited clonal expansion among the lowest measured.

Method: immunoSEQ multiplex PCR; TCRdb's copy keeps in-frame clones and lacks some. The repertoire includes tens of thousands of clones, 82% of them detected once, and approximately 5.1% sits in the top ten. The CDR3 has 18 residues. Per germline, CDR1 SGHVS and CDR2 FQNEAQ. The V and J ends lost 5 bases and 7 bases, in that order; junction bases with no gene match: 17. The receptor's source is an adult with an advanced solid tumor such as melanoma, head and neck, liver or kidney cancer. Sequenced here: CD4+ or CD8+ T cells sorted from blood, sampled in a trial of the OX40 agonist ivuxolimab. This chain connects TRBV7-8 to TRBJ2-7, with 13 bases identical to TRBD2. The CDR3 loop reads CASSKHVVTSGGSWEQYV. As DNA, the CDR3 is TGTGCCAGCAGCAAACACGTAGTGACTAGCGGGGGGAGCTGGGAGCAGTACGTC.